Below, 26 T cell receptor beta chains from the same sample are listed, as sequenced in a study of CD8+CD57+ T cells in acquired aplastic anemia. Flow cytometry had shown expanded CD8+CD57+ cells in the patients chosen for sequencing. Profiling that covered TCR beta VDJ and CDR3 relied on genomic DNA as its template. TCRdb reanalysed the reads using MiXCR and keeps one entry per CDR3 protein. Found here are 150,000 to 200,000 distinct CDR3 sequences, roughly two thirds of them singletons; the top ten hold roughly half. What was sequenced was sorted CD4+, CD8+, or CD8+CD57+ T cells (not recorded which) from PBMCs. These receptor sequences come from a human donor with aplastic anemia.

The rearrangement joins TRBV12-3 or TRBV12-4 to TRBJ2-7; D uncertain. The V gene lost 5 bases and the J gene lost 4 bases, with 18 bases spanning the gap. CDR3 length equals 15 residues. The CDR3 DNA reads as TGTGCCAGCAGTCACCGGTCCCCGGGTGGGTACGAGCAGTACTTC. This translates into CASSHRSPGGYEQYF.

This clonotype was counted a few times. V usage is TRBV20-1 and J usage is TRBJ2-3, with D maybe TRBD2 (6 bases). Germline V gene sequence: CDR1 DFQATT, CDR2 SNEGSKA (reference sequence). Trimming pared 5 bases from V and 1 base from J, leaving 13 bases between. This CDR3 has 14 residues. The CDR3 bases are TGCAGTGCTGCCAGGGACTCGGGCACAGATACGCAGTATTTT. This translates into CSAARDSGTDTQYF.

The chain links TRBV7-2 to TRBJ2-3; D is uncertain. Trimming removed 1 base at V and 0 bases at J, with 14 bases between. Per the germline V gene, CDR1 is SGHTA and CDR2 is FQGNSA. The CDR3 extends over 17 amino acids. CDR3 loop: CASSLDRATGSTDTQYF. The CDR3 nucleotides are TGTGCCAGCAGCTTAGACCGGGCTACTGGAAGCACAGATACGCAGTATTTT.

The chain employs TRBV24-1 and TRBJ2-3; TRBD2 agrees at 7 bases. CDR3 length: 12 amino acids. In germline, CDR1 is KGHDR, CDR2 SFDVKD. J gave up 9 bases and V 4 bases, and 3 bases lay outside the gene matches. The CDR3 here is CATSDLAETQYF. The CDR3 DNA is TGTGCCACCAGTGACCTAGCGGAGACGCAGTATTTT.

The chain has TRBV7-8 and TRBJ2-5; 12 bases are a match to TRBD2. Germline loops: CDR1 SGHVS, CDR2 FQNEAQ. The CDR3 is 16 amino acids. The junction had 4 bases not matched to a gene; V was cut back by 4 bases and J by 1 base. The CDR3 sequence is CASSSGLAGIQETQYF. CDR3 bases: TGTGCCAGCAGCTCCGGACTAGCGGGGATCCAAGAGACCCAGTACTTC.

The rearrangement links TRBV7-8 to TRBJ2-7; D is uncertain. CDR1 and CDR2 from the germline V gene are SGHVS and FQNEAQ. V lost 7 bases and J 4 bases, leaving 17 bases between the germline ends. The CDR3 extends over 14 amino acids. DNA of the CDR3: TGTGCCAGCACCTCCTCTCGCGAGAGTTACGAGCAGTACTTC. Translation gives CASTSSRESYEQYF.

The chain uses TRBV10-3 and TRBJ2-7, with D unresolved. The CDR3 totals 12 residues. V lost 6 bases and J 9 bases, leaving 15 bases between the germline ends. The germline CDR1 and CDR2 sequences are ENHRY and SYGVKD. This CDR3 reads CAIREERVAQYF. The CDR3 bases are TGTGCCATCAGGGAAGAACGGGTGGCGCAGTACTTC.

This clonotype was counted a few times. The chain employs TRBV7-9 and TRBJ1-1; TRBD1 might be the D (6 bases). Germline CDR1 reads SEHNR; CDR2 reads FQNEAQ (reference sequence). V lost 3 bases, J lost 3 bases, and 17 bases lay in between. This CDR3 has 16 amino acids. The CDR3 loop is CASSFPGGGSDTEAFF. The CDR3 DNA reads TGTGCCAGCAGCTTCCCCGGCGGGGGCTCGGACACTGAAGCTTTCTTT.

The chain links TRBV9 to TRBJ1-2; D is ambiguous. There are 13 residues in the CDR3. The germline V and J ends were trimmed by 3 bases and 4 bases, with 10 bases remaining between them. The germline V gene has CDR1 SGDLS and CDR2 YYNGEE. CDR3 amino acids: CASSDGRFYGYTF. The CDR3 DNA reads as TGTGCCAGCAGCGACGGACGTTTCTATGGCTACACCTTC.

The V call is TRBV10-3, the J call TRBJ2-1; TRBD2 matches 9 bases. V lost 6 bases and J lost 8; bases outside the gene matches: 8. CDR3 length: 14 amino acids. The germline V gene has CDR1 ENHRY and CDR2 SYGVKD. CDR3 amino acids: CAISLLSGSDEQFF. The CDR3 coding sequence is TGTGCCATCAGCCTCCTTAGCGGGAGTGATGAGCAGTTCTTC.

The chain combines TRBV11-2 with TRBJ2-7; a possible D gene is TRBD1 (6 bases). Near its end, the DNA agrees better with TRBJ2-5, so the J call may be wrong. CDR1 SGHAT and CDR2 FQNNGV come from the germline V gene. The CDR3 is made up of 12 amino acids. In DNA form, the CDR3 reads TGTGCCAGCTCGACGACAGGTGGGACCCAGTACTTC. Its protein is CASSTTGGTQYF.

The CDR3 is CASTQGAGSPLHF. The CDR3 DNA sequence: TGTGCCAGCACCCAGGGGGCAGGGTCACCCCTCCACTTT. The genes are TRBV25-1 and TRBJ1-6, with TRBD1 matching over 8 bases. The germline V gene encodes CDR1 MGHDK and CDR2 SYGVNS. Trimming removed 7 bases from V and 10 bases from J; junction bases left unmatched: 6. This CDR3 region has 13 residues.

The V and J genes are TRBV15 and TRBJ1-4; 7 bases match TRBD1. CDR3 length: 18 amino acids. Germline CDR1 is LNHNV and CDR2 is YYDKDF (reference sequence). The trim removed 2 bases at V and 7 bases at J, leaving 16 bases unmatched. The DNA of the CDR3 is TGTGCCACCAGCAGAAACCCCTCAACGACAGGGTCGGGTGAAAAACTGTTTTTT. Protein product: CATSRNPSTTGSGEKLFF.

This clonotype is a singleton in its sample. The chain carries TRBV15 and TRBJ2-1, with a tentative D call TRBD2 (5 bases). The J call may be wrong; the DNA end is better matched by TRBJ2-7. The germline gives CDR1 LNHNV, CDR2 YYDKDF (reference sequence). This CDR3 is built from 11 residues. The CDR3 DNA reads TGTGCCACCAGCGGACTTGGGTTGCAGTACTTC. Translated: CATSGLGLQYF.

The chain carries TRBV5-1 and TRBJ2-2; TRBD1 agrees at 7 bases. V shed 4 bases, J shed 2 bases, and the junction held 8 bases outside the gene matches. This CDR3 contains 16 residues. The germline gives CDR1 SGHRS, CDR2 YFSETQ. The CDR3 DNA reads as TGCGCCAGCAGCAGCTACGGACAGGTTAACACCGGGGAGCTGTTTTTT. It is translated as CASSSYGQVNTGELFF.

The V gene is TRBV20-1, the J gene TRBJ2-5; D is uncertain. This CDR3 has 12 amino acids. V was clipped by 0 bases and J by 0 bases, with 2 bases between them. Germline CDR1 is DFQATT and CDR2 is SNEGSKA (reference sequence). The CDR3 protein is CSARDDQETQYF. CDR3 DNA: TGCAGTGCTAGAGACGACCAAGAGACCCAGTACTTC.

The chain combines TRBV24-1 with TRBJ1-6, with D maybe TRBD1 (5 bases). The CDR3 totals 15 residues. Germline V CDR1 and CDR2: KGHDR, SFDVKD. V shed 11 bases and J shed 7 bases, with 20 bases lying between them. DNA of the CDR3: TGTGCCAGCATCGAAGCCGGGACGGCGAATTCACCCCTCCACTTT. Translating gives CASIEAGTANSPLHF.

This rearrangement joins TRBV7-2 to TRBJ2-1, with D unresolved. The CDR3 loop spans 15 amino acids. Between the trimmed V and J ends, which lost 1 base and 8 bases, there was a span of 15 bases. Germline CDR1 and CDR2: SGHTA and FQGNSA. Here the CDR3 reads CASSLEIGGRDEQFF. Written as DNA, the CDR3 is TGTGCCAGCAGCTTAGAGATTGGTGGACGGGATGAGCAGTTCTTC.

This clonotype turned up a few times. The rearrangement joins TRBV5-8 to TRBJ2-7; TRBD1 aligns across 7 bases. The germline V gene has CDR1 SGHTS and CDR2 YDEGEE. Trimming took 4 bases from V and 2 from J; bases not matched to a gene: 6. The CDR3 is 14 amino acids. The CDR3 loop reads CASSTGQETYEQYF. The CDR3 region has the DNA TGTGCCAGCAGCACCGGACAGGAAACCTACGAGCAGTACTTC.

The chain couples TRBV6-2 or TRBV6-3 to TRBJ2-6, with TRBD1 identical over 8 bases. V trimming: 5 bases; J trimming: 0 bases; junction bases outside the gene matches: 6. There are 17 residues in the CDR3. CDR1 MNHEY and CDR2 SVGEGT come from the germline V gene. CDR3 sequence reads: CASSTGTGYSGANVLTF. The CDR3 region has the DNA TGTGCCAGCAGTACCGGGACAGGATACTCTGGGGCCAACGTCCTGACTTTC.

The rearrangement joins TRBV2 to TRBJ1-1; D is perhaps TRBD1 (6 bases). The V and J ends lost 8 bases and 2 bases respectively, with 12 bases between them. In germline, CDR1 is SNHLY, CDR2 FYNNEI. The CDR3 contains 13 residues. CDR3 bases: TGTGCCAGCGGGGAACAGGGCAACACTGAAGCTTTCTTT. It is translated as CASGEQGNTEAFF.

The rearrangement links TRBV20-1 to TRBJ2-7, with D hard to call. V lost 0 bases to trimming and J lost 1 base, with 10 bases between them. In germline, CDR1 is DFQATT, CDR2 SNEGSKA (reference sequence). The CDR3 consists of 14 residues. The CDR3 spells CSAREDGSSYEQYF. The CDR3 DNA reads TGCAGTGCTAGAGAGGACGGCTCGTCCTACGAGCAGTACTTC.

With respect to this clonotype: The junction departs from germline at one end; a sequencing error may be responsible. This chain uses TRBV19 with TRBJ2-7; the match to TRBD1 covers 10 bases. CDR1 and CDR2 (germline): LNHDA, SQIVND (reference sequence). This CDR3 is 14 amino acids long. For the CDR3, the DNA is TGTGCCAGCAGTGCCGGGACAGGGGACGCCGAGCGGTACTTC. Translating it yields CASSAGTGDAERYF.

The chain links TRBV3-1 to TRBJ2-5, with 7 bases identical to TRBD1. Germline lookup yields CDR1 LGHDT and CDR2 YNNKEL (reference sequence). Losses at the gene ends were 2 bases for V and 5 bases for J; bases not matched to a gene: 5. The length of the CDR3 is 14 residues. The chain's CDR3 is CASSQRQGKETQYF. CDR3 DNA sequence: TGTGCCAGCAGCCAACGACAGGGTAAGGAGACCCAGTACTTC.

This chain uses TRBV2 with TRBJ1-6, with D unresolved. CDR3 length: 14 amino acids. Germline V gene data show CDR1 as SNHLY and CDR2 as FYNNEI. Trimming removed 6 bases at V and 17 bases at J, with 23 bases between. CDR3 DNA: TGTGCCAGCAGGCAGGAGGACGGGAGAAGTTTTTTCCACTTT. It translates to CASRQEDGRSFFHF. Full variable domain (outside the CDR3, taken from reference TRBV2 and TRBJ1-6): EPEVTQTPSHQVTQMGQEVILRCVPISNHLYFYWYRQILGQKVEFLVSFYNNEISEKSEIFDDQFSVERPDGSNFTLKIRSTKLEDSAMYFCASRQEDGRSFFHFGNGTRLTVT.

This clonotype has more than one count but fewer than ten. The V call is TRBV20-1, the J call TRBJ1-6, with a tentative D call TRBD1 (5 bases). CDR1 is DFQATT, CDR2 SNEGSKA, per germline (reference sequence). There are 16 residues in the CDR3. Trimming took 0 bases from V and 7 from J, leaving 16 bases between them. CDR3 nucleotides: TGCAGTGCTAGAGATAGTACGGACACAAGAAATTCACCCCTCCACTTT. Its translation is CSARDSTDTRNSPLHF.